A single sample gave rise to the 26 T cell receptor beta chains below, sequenced in a study of blood T cell repertoires in COVID-19. TCRdb's copy holds only in-frame clones and misses some; the assay was immunoSEQ multiplex PCR. The table shows tens of thousands of clones, with around 85% occurring only once. Sequences were obtained from peripheral blood. The receptors here all came from a man aged 50 to 60 with active COVID-19.

V and J are TRBV5-4 and TRBJ2-2; 7 bases line up with TRBD1. The germline V gene has CDR1 SGHNT and CDR2 YYREEE (reference sequence). This CDR3 contains 13 residues. The trim removed 5 bases at V and 8 bases at J, leaving 6 bases unmatched. The CDR3 protein is CASRGQWAGELFF. The CDR3 bases are TGTGCCAGCAGGGGACAGTGGGCAGGGGAGCTGTTTTTT.

The chain is built from TRBV27 and TRBJ2-7, with D possibly TRBD2 on 6 matching bases. This CDR3 has 13 amino acids. Trimming took off 5 bases at V and 3 bases at J, with 11 bases between the two ends. The V gene's germline CDR1 is MNHEY and CDR2 SMNVEV (reference sequence). The CDR3 sequence is CASSLGLYYEQYF. In DNA form, the CDR3 reads TGTGCCAGCAGTCTGGGACTCTACTACGAGCAGTACTTC.

This clone has only a few counts. The rearrangement joins TRBV12-3 or TRBV12-4 to TRBJ1-1; D gene ambiguous. Trimming left V 3 bases short and J 3 bases short, with 5 bases between. The CDR3 is made up of 12 amino acids. Here the CDR3 reads CASSFQDTEAFF. DNA of the CDR3: TGTGCCAGCAGTTTTCAGGACACTGAAGCTTTCTTT.

V usage is TRBV7-3 and J usage is TRBJ2-2; D uncertain. This CDR3 region has 15 residues. The V end lost 4 bases, the J end lost 5 bases, and 14 bases lay between the germline ends. Germline CDR1 and CDR2: SGHTA and FQGTGA. CDR3 residues: CASSSGPSPTGELFF. CDR3 DNA sequence: TGTGCCAGCAGCTCAGGTCCCTCCCCAACCGGGGAGCTGTTTTTT.

The chain recombines TRBV7-9 with TRBJ2-1; 7 nucleotides match TRBD1. The CDR3 has 17 amino acids. Germline V lookup: CDR1 SEHNR, CDR2 FQNEAQ (reference sequence). Trimming cost V 5 bases and J 2 bases; bases outside gene matches: 12. The CDR3 DNA follows: TGTGCCAGCAGCACCCGTTACAGGGGAGTTACCTACAATGAGCAGTTCTTC. Translated: CASSTRYRGVTYNEQFF.

The chain recombines TRBV28 with TRBJ2-7; perhaps TRBD1 as D (6 bases). CDR1 MDHEN and CDR2 SYDVKM come from the germline V gene. V was pared by 6 bases and J by 7 bases, with 13 bases between. The CDR3 extends over 12 amino acids. The CDR3 loop reads CASRAKRGEQYF. CDR3 coding DNA: TGTGCCAGCAGGGCGAAGAGGGGGGAGCAGTACTTC.

The chain employs TRBV6-2 or TRBV6-3 and TRBJ2-7; D gene ambiguous. V lost 5 bases to trimming and J lost 0 bases, with 5 bases between them. This CDR3 comprises 12 residues. Germline CDR1 reads MNHEY; CDR2 reads SVGEGT. The CDR3 DNA reads as TGTGCCAGCAGTGTCAGCTCCTACGAGCAGTACTTC. Amino acid sequence: CASSVSSYEQYF.

The chain carries TRBV5-1 and TRBJ2-7; 7 bases match TRBD2. The V segment lost 4 bases and the J segment 0 bases; nucleotides outside the gene matches: 7. The CDR3 length is 15 residues. The germline V gene encodes CDR1 SGHRS and CDR2 YFSETQ. The CDR3 is CASSPGLGSSYEQYF. Here the CDR3 DNA reads TGCGCCAGCAGCCCCGGACTAGGAAGCTCCTACGAGCAGTACTTC.

The chain employs TRBV6-4 and TRBJ2-3; D possibly corresponds to TRBD2 (5 bases). V lost 2 bases to trimming and J lost 4 bases, with 10 bases between them. The CDR3 contains 14 residues. Germline CDR1 MRHNA, CDR2 SNTAGT. CDR3 in DNA: TGTGCCAGCAGTGACACGGCCGGGGCAGATACGCAGTATTTT. It yields the protein CASSDTAGADTQYF.

The chain couples TRBV9 to TRBJ2-3; 11 bases map to TRBD2. Germline loops: CDR1 SGDLS, CDR2 YYNGEE. This CDR3 has 16 residues. Losses at the gene ends were 4 bases for V and 1 base for J; bases not matched to a gene: 5. The CDR3 DNA follows: TGTGCCAGCAGCCCCCGACTAGCGGGGCGCACAGATACGCAGTATTTT. It codes for CASSPRLAGRTDTQYF.

The rearrangement links TRBV4-2 to TRBJ1-1; D is possibly TRBD1 (5 bases). CDR3 length: 18 residues. V lost 1 base and J 5 bases, leaving 23 bases between the germline ends. Germline loops: CDR1 LGHNA, CDR2 YNFKEQ. The CDR3 nucleotides read TGTGCCAGCAGCCAAGTGGGGGGTGGGGCAGGGAGAGATACTGAAGCTTTCTTT. As protein: CASSQVGGGAGRDTEAFF.

This clone was counted once. The CDR3 DNA sequence: TGTGCCAGCAGTTTAGGCGGGAGATATAATGAGCAGTTCTTC. Its translation: CASSLGGRYNEQFF. The rearrangement joins TRBV28 to TRBJ2-1; TRBD2 agrees at 7 bases. The CDR3 extends over 14 amino acids. V dropped 2 bases and J dropped 7; count of bases not matched to a gene: 5. CDR1 is MDHEN, CDR2 SYDVKM, per germline.

The gene calls are TRBV21-1 and TRBJ2-2; TRBD2 is the table's D call, not checked against the DNA. TRBV21-1 is a listed pseudogene. The CDR3 runs to 15 residues. In nucleotides, the CDR3 is TGTGCCAGCAGCAAACCGGACTCGTACACCGGGGAGCTGTTTTTT. Residues: CASSKPDSYTGELFF.

The rearrangement uses TRBV10-3 and TRBJ2-6; the match to TRBD2 covers 11 bases. The CDR3 totals 18 residues. CDR1 ENHRY and CDR2 SYGVKD come from the germline V gene. Germline trimming cut 4 bases from V and 2 bases from J; bases unmatched to any gene: 7. CDR3 in amino acids: CAISASTSGTAGANVLTF. CDR3 bases: TGTGCCATCAGTGCCTCGACTAGCGGGACGGCTGGGGCCAACGTCCTGACTTTC.

CDR3 in amino acids: CATSDHRTTEAFF. The CDR3 nucleotides read TGTGCCACCAGTGATCACAGGACCACTGAAGCTTTCTTT. The V gene is TRBV24-1, the J gene TRBJ1-1, with D possibly matching TRBD1 (5 bases). The CDR3 is made up of 13 amino acids. V dropped 3 bases and J dropped 4 bases, with 8 bases sitting between them. Germline lookup yields CDR1 KGHDR and CDR2 SFDVKD.

This chain uses TRBV19 with TRBJ2-3; D may be TRBD1 (6 bases). Germline assignment: CDR1 LNHDA and CDR2 SQIVND (reference sequence). V lost 7 bases to trimming and J lost 1 base, with 18 bases between them. The CDR3 spans 16 residues. CDR3 nucleotides: TGTGCCAGTACCCTAGGGCCAGGGGTGGGCACAGATACGCAGTATTTT. Its translation is CASTLGPGVGTDTQYF.

The chain couples TRBV9 to TRBJ2-7; 9 nucleotides line up with TRBD1. CDR1 SGDLS and CDR2 YYNGEE come from the germline V gene. The CDR3 has 15 residues. V was clipped by 0 bases and J by 4 bases; unmatched bases: 5. The CDR3 nucleotides read TGTGCCAGCAGCGTAGGACAGGGGGGAGTTTACGAGCAGTACTTC. Translated: CASSVGQGGVYEQYF.

The chain combines TRBV27 with TRBJ1-4, with D possibly TRBD1 on 5 matching bases. The CDR3 length is 13 residues. Germline CDR1 is MNHEY and CDR2 is SMNVEV (reference sequence). Trimming stripped 3 bases from V and 8 bases from J, with 10 bases between. DNA for the CDR3: TGTGCCAGCAGTTTTGCCAAGGGGGAAAAACTGTTTTTT. Its translation: CASSFAKGEKLFF.

The rearrangement uses TRBV24-1 and TRBJ2-5; perhaps TRBD1 as D (5 bases). The CDR3 spans 15 residues. V lost 9 bases and J 2 bases, leaving 18 bases between the germline ends. Germline CDR1 KGHDR, CDR2 SFDVKD. CDR3 nucleotides: TGTGCCACCGCGCGTGGCAGAAGGGGACAAGAGACCCAGTACTTC. Protein product: CATARGRRGQETQYF.

The DNA for the CDR3 is TGTGCCACCAGTGATGCCAGGGAAAAACTGTTTTTT. Translation: CATSDAREKLFF. This chain uses TRBV24-1 with TRBJ1-4; unclear D gene. Germline V gene data show CDR1 as KGHDR and CDR2 as SFDVKD. Between the trimmed V and J ends, which lost 3 bases and 8 bases, there was a span of 6 bases. The CDR3 loop spans 12 amino acids.

V and J are TRBV6-4 and TRBJ2-6; D might be TRBD1 (6 bases). Trimming took off 3 bases at V and 0 bases at J, with 6 bases between the two ends. The germline V gene encodes CDR1 MRHNA and CDR2 SNTAGT. The CDR3 extends over 15 amino acids. Here the CDR3 reads CASSEDSSGANVLTF. In nucleotides, the CDR3 is TGTGCCAGCAGTGAGGACAGCTCTGGGGCCAACGTCCTGACTTTC.

The rearrangement joins TRBV19 to TRBJ1-6, with 7 bases matching TRBD1. The CDR3 contains 18 residues. The junction had 17 bases not matched to a gene; V was cut back by 5 bases and J by 7 bases. Per the germline V gene, CDR1 is LNHDA and CDR2 is SQIVND (reference sequence). CDR3 in amino acids: CASSGDRSKQTRNSPLHF. CDR3 sequence (DNA): TGTGCCAGTAGTGGGGACAGAAGCAAGCAAACCCGAAATTCACCCCTCCACTTT. Full variable domain (rest looked up from reference TRBV19 and TRBJ1-6): DGGITQSPKYLFRKEGQNVTLSCEQNLNHDAMYWYRQDPGQGLRLIYYSQIVNDFQKGDIAEGYSVSREKKESFPLTVTSAQKNPTAFYLCASSGDRSKQTRNSPLHFGNGTRLTVT.

This chain uses TRBV12-3 or TRBV12-4 with TRBJ2-7; no reliable D call. The CDR3 spans 11 residues. Deletions cut 1 base from V and 6 bases from J, with 4 bases between. CDR3 loop: CASSLGAEQYF. As DNA, the CDR3 is TGTGCCAGCAGTTTAGGGGCCGAGCAGTACTTC.

This chain links TRBV7-2 with TRBJ1-1, with a weak D call TRBD1 (6 bases). CDR3 length: 14 amino acids. The germline V and J ends were trimmed by 5 bases and 2 bases, with 12 bases remaining between them. Germline loops: CDR1 SGHTA, CDR2 FQGNSA. The CDR3 sequence is CASSPAGTNTEAFF. CDR3 sequence (DNA): TGTGCCAGCAGCCCCGCCGGGACAAACACTGAAGCTTTCTTT.

The chain uses TRBV29-1 and TRBJ1-5; D not resolved. Trimming cost V 4 bases and J 1 base, with 5 bases left between them. The CDR3 totals 12 residues. The germline V gene has CDR1 SQVTM and CDR2 ANQGSEA. For the CDR3, the DNA is TGCAGCGTTGCCGGGAGCAATCAGCCCCAGCATTTT. Translating gives CSVAGSNQPQHF.

In this sample, this clone turned up a few times. This sequence joins TRBV7-3 and TRBJ2-1; possible D gene TRBD2, 5 bases. This CDR3 is built from 15 residues. Germline CDR1 SGHTA, CDR2 FQGTGA. V was trimmed by 2 bases and J by 3 bases, leaving 11 bases between them. The CDR3 reads CASSLEGRGYNEQFF. DNA of the CDR3: TGTGCCAGCAGCTTAGAGGGTCGGGGCTACAATGAGCAGTTCTTC.